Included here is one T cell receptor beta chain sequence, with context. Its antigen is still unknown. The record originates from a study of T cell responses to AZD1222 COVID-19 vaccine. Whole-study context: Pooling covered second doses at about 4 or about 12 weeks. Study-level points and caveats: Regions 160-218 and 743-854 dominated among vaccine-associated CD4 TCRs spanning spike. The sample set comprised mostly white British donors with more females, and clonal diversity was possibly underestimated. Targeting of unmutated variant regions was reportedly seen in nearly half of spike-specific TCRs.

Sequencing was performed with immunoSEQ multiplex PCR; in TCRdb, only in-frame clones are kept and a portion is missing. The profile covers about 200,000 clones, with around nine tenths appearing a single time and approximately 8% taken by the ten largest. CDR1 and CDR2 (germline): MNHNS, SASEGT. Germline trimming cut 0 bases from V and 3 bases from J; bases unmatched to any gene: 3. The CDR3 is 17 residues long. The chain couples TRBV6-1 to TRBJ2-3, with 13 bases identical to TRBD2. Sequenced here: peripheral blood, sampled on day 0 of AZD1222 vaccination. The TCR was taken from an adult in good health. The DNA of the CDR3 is TGTGCCAGCAGTGAAGCGTGGACTAGCGGGGGAACAGATACGCAGTATTTT. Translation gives CASSEAWTSGGTDTQYF.